Sequencing of this T cell receptor beta chain was carried out in a study of control samples from healthy donors and cancer patients. Clones were sequenced by immunoSEQ multiplex PCR, and TCRdb holds only the in-frame ones, with some missing. This sample has 90,000 to 100,000 clones, with about 87% found just once. This clone was seen a handful of times. The TCR sequence derives from an older woman in good health. Sequencing was carried out using blood.

CDR3 DNA: TGTGCCAGCAGCTTTAGTCCTAGCGGGGGGCAAGAGACCCAGTACTTC. It codes for CASSFSPSGGQETQYF. The chain links TRBV7-2 to TRBJ2-5; 11 bases are shared with TRBD2. The trim removed 3 bases at V and 2 bases at J, leaving 5 bases unmatched. CDR1 and CDR2 from the germline V gene are SGHTA and FQGNSA. This CDR3 comprises 16 residues.